These 14 T cell receptor delta chains originate from one sample sequenced in a study of Vδ1+ human thymocytes. Overall study results and limits: In the thymus, TRG and TRD repertoires looked highly polyclonal with Gaussian CDR3 lengths.

Sequences come from RNA converted to cDNA by reverse transcription. Multiplex PCR used pooled V-gene forward primers and a constant-region reverse primer to amplify CDR3s. TCRdb reran clone calling via CATT on the multiplex PCR reads. The sample shows under 30,000 delta-chain clones, about 7.4% of them seen only once. Antigens for these TCRs are unknown. The sample comprised Vdelta1+ gamma-delta thymocytes from the thymus. The sample's subset: FACS-sorted CD3+ TCRalphabeta- TCRVdelta1+ TCRVdelta2- thymocytes. These TCRs come from a girl less than two years old who had congenital heart surgery.

This clone turned up a few times. The chain carries TRDV1 and TRDJ1; 8 bases align to TRDD2. J was trimmed by 0 bases and V by 3 bases; bases with no gene match: 6. This CDR3 contains 16 residues. From germline, CDR1 is TSWWSYY and CDR2 QGS. The CDR3 region is CALGELPTHYTDKLIF. In DNA, the CDR3 is TGTGCTCTTGGGGAGCTTCCTACTCATTACACCGATAAACTCATCTTT.

A remark on this clone: This sequence may be a read error, since a much larger clone differs from it by one base. The chain employs TRDV2 and TRDJ1; 9 positions match TRDD3. Per the germline V gene, CDR1 is GEAIGNYY and CDR2 is EKD. CDR3 length: 18 amino acids. Germline trimming cut 3 bases from V and 3 bases from J; bases unmatched to any gene: 16. The CDR3 sequence: CACDSLLTGGTYADKLIF. The CDR3 coding sequence is TGTGCCTGTGACTCCCTCCTAACTGGGGGAACGTACGCCGATAAACTCATCTTT.

This clone has only a few counts. The chain is built from TRDV1 and TRDJ1; D not certain. The CDR3 has 16 amino acids. The V end was cut by 5 bases, the J end by 0 bases, with 16 bases between. Germline CDR1 TSWWSYY, CDR2 QGS. CDR3 nucleotide sequence: TGTGCTCTTGGGACCCCTCCCGGCTCCTACACCGATAAACTCATCTTT. Translating it yields CALGTPPGSYTDKLIF.

This clone is categorized as medium-sized (0.01 to 0.1%). The rearrangement links TRDV2 to TRDJ1; 12 bases fit TRDD3. This CDR3 is built from 16 residues. V dropped 0 bases and J dropped 11; count of bases not matched to a gene: 12. Germline V gives CDR1 GEAIGNYY, CDR2 EKD. CDR3 sequence: CACDTASVLGDTRLIF. Here the CDR3 DNA reads TGTGCCTGTGACACCGCTTCCGTACTGGGGGATACTCGGCTCATCTTT.

This clone was observed a few times. V and J are TRDV1 and TRDJ1; D might be TRDD2 or TRDD3, each matching 7 bases. CDR1 is TSWWSYY, CDR2 QGS, per germline. CDR3 length equals 19 residues. The V end was cut by 2 bases, the J end by 0 bases, with 22 bases between. CDR3 nucleotides: TGTGCTCTTGGGGAATCCTTCCTCCGGACTGGGGAGTACACCGATAAACTCATCTTT. This codes for CALGESFLRTGEYTDKLIF.

This clone was found a few times. Other DNA sequences of this sample code for an identical CDR3. V usage is TRDV2 and J usage is TRDJ1, with TRDD3 identical over 7 bases. TCRdb does not report a J gene; here it was assigned by matching the DNA to germline references. The CDR3 runs 21 residues. V dropped 7 bases and J dropped 0; count of bases not matched to a gene: 28. Germline CDR1 GEAIGNYY, CDR2 EKD. The CDR3 DNA follows: TGTGCCTGCGGCGGGATTGCTGTACTGGGGAGAAGGCCCCAGAACACCGATAAACTCATCTTT. It translates to CACGGIAVLGRRPQNTDKLIF.

This clone was seen more than once but under ten times. This rearrangement joins TRDV1 to TRDJ1; 10 bases line up with TRDD3. V lost 0 bases, J lost 2 bases, and 27 bases stayed unmatched. This CDR3 has 24 amino acids. In germline, CDR1 is TSWWSYY, CDR2 QGS. CDR3 region: CALGELTPTELGDTGKTPTDKLIF. In DNA form, the CDR3 reads TGTGCTCTTGGGGAACTTACTCCTACTGAATTGGGGGATACAGGAAAAACCCCTACCGATAAACTCATCTTT.

This chain connects TRDV1 to TRDJ1; TRDD3 matches at 7 bases. The CDR3 consists of 15 residues. Germline CDR1 reads TSWWSYY; CDR2 reads QGS. Trimming took 4 bases from V and 2 from J; bases not matched to a gene: 7. The DNA for the CDR3 is TGTGCTCTTGGGGTAAAGGCGGGGGATACCGATAAACTCATCTTT. As protein: CALGVKAGDTDKLIF.

This clone has a handful of counts. The V gene is TRDV1, the J gene TRDJ1; a weak D match, TRDD3 (6 bases). Germline V CDR1 and CDR2: TSWWSYY, QGS. This CDR3 is 23 amino acids long. V was trimmed by 0 bases and J by 0 bases, leaving 32 bases between them. In DNA form, the CDR3 reads TGTGCTCTTGGGGAACTATTCGGACCTACGTGGAACTGGGTGCTCCCTTACACCGATAAACTCATCTTT. Its protein product is CALGELFGPTWNWVLPYTDKLIF.

The table lists this clone with a few counts. The rearrangement uses TRDV1 and TRDJ1, with D maybe TRDD3 (6 bases). This CDR3 comprises 17 residues. From germline, CDR1 is TSWWSYY and CDR2 QGS. The V end was cut by 3 bases, the J end by 8 bases, with 25 bases between. CDR3 in amino acids: CALGEYLGTGQVGKLIF. The CDR3 DNA reads as TGTGCTCTTGGGGAGTACTTGGGTACTGGGCAAGTAGGCAAACTCATCTTT.

The rearrangement uses TRDV1 and TRDJ1; 8 positions agree with TRDD3. CDR3 length: 19 amino acids. Germline values: CDR1 TSWWSYY, CDR2 QGS. The trim removed 0 bases at V and 1 base at J, leaving 13 bases unmatched. For the CDR3, the DNA is TGTGCTCTTGGGGAACTATACGGATCTGGGGGACGTTCCACCGATAAACTCATCTTT. As protein: CALGELYGSGGRSTDKLIF.

The rearrangement links TRDV1 to TRDJ1, with D maybe TRDD2 (7 bases). The CDR3 sequence is 22 residues long. Germline values: CDR1 TSWWSYY, CDR2 QGS. The germline V and J ends were trimmed by 3 bases and 2 bases, with 34 bases remaining between them. The CDR3 sequence: CALGELSFLPPGDWWGTDKLIF. CDR3 nucleotide sequence: TGTGCTCTTGGGGAGCTATCCTTCCTGCCTCCAGGGGATTGGTGGGGGACCGATAAACTCATCTTT.

The chain employs TRDV1 and TRDJ1, with TRDD3 as a possible D gene (6 bases). Trimming removed 4 bases from V and 0 bases from J, with 18 bases in between. Germline-derived CDR1 and CDR2 are TSWWSYY and QGS. This CDR3 has 17 amino acids. The CDR3: CALGGDWGVGYTDKLIF. As DNA, the CDR3 is TGTGCTCTTGGGGGCGATTGGGGGGTTGGCTACACCGATAAACTCATCTTT.

The V gene is TRDV1, the J gene TRDJ1; 12 bases are shared with TRDD3. V shed 3 bases and J 9 bases; nucleotides not matched to a gene: 14. The CDR3 totals 17 residues. Germline V gene data show CDR1 as TSWWSYY and CDR2 as QGS. CDR3 DNA: TGTGCTCTTGGGGAGGGGCTAGGCTGGGGGATACGGACAGAACTCATCTTT. Its protein product is CALGEGLGWGIRTELIF.